The clone carrying this TCR beta chain showed up just once. The sample comes from a study of blood T cell repertoires in COVID-19. Study overall: In each case, the material was cDNA or gDNA derived from T cells, B-cell-depleted T cells, or PBMCs.

Libraries were prepared by immunoSEQ multiplex PCR; TCRdb keeps only in-frame clonotypes and omits some of them. The sample includes fewer than 80,000 clones, nearly 90% seen only once; the top ten take less than 5.5%. With 3 bases clipped from V and 10 bases from J, the junction kept 8 bases outside the gene matches. This CDR3 is 15 amino acids long. Per the germline V gene, CDR1 is SGDLS and CDR2 is YYNGEE. This receptor was obtained from a woman in her 50s with active COVID-19. V and J are TRBV9 and TRBJ1-6; TRBD1 aligns across 9 bases. Material: peripheral blood. CDR3 nucleotide sequence: TGTGCCAGCAGCGATGGACAGGGGTCGGAATCACCCCTCCACTTT. It translates to CASSDGQGSESPLHF.